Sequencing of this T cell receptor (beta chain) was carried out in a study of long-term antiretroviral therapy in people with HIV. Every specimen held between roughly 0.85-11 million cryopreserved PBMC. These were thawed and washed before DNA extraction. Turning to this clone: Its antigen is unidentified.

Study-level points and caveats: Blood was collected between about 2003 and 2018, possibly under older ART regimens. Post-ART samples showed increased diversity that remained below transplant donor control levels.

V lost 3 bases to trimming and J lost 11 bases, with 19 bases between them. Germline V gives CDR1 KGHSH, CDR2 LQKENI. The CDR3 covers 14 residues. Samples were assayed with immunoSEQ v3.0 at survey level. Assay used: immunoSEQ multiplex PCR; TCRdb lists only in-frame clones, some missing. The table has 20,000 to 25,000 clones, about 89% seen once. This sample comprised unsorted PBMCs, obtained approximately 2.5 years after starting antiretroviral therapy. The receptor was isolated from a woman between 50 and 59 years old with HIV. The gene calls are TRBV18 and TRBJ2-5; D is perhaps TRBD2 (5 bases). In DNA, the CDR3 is TGTGCCAGCTCACCCCCCAGCGGATCTACGAAGCAGTACTTC. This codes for CASSPPSGSTKQYF.